The clone carrying this TCR beta chain was picked up a small number of times. The antigen is undetermined. This CDR3 is built from 15 residues. V was pared by 0 bases and J by 7 bases, with 17 bases between. CDR1 is SGHNT and CDR2 is YYREEE in the germline V gene (reference sequence). Unique molecular identifiers featured in how the TCRbeta library was prepared. From the PCR reads, TCRdb called clonotypes with MiXCR, one entry per CDR3 protein. This sample has under 50,000 distinct CDR3 sequences, with 40% to 60% found just once. The sample belongs to a study of T-cell reconstitution after alpha-beta-depleted transplantation in children. Whole-study findings and limits: Newly made T cells mostly supplied T-cell counts and diversity one year after transplant.

The V call is TRBV5-4, the J call TRBJ2-7; TRBD2 might be the D (6 bases). The specimen comprised peripheral blood, sampled before TCRalphabeta/CD19-depleted stem cell transplant. This clonotype was obtained from a boy in the first two years of life with SCID, due to receive a stem cell transplant. CDR3 amino acids: CASSLGWRGMVEQYF. The CDR3 DNA sequence: TGTGCCAGCAGCTTGGGGTGGCGGGGTATGGTGGAGCAGTACTTC.